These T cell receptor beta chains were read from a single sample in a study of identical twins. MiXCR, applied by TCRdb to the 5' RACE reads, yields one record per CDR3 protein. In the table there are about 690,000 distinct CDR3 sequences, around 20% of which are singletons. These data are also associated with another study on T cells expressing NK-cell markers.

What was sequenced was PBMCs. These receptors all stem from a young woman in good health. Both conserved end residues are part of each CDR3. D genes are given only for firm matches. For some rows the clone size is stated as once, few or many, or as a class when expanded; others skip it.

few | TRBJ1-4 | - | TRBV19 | TGTGCCAGTGGGGACACTCAAGGTCCAAAACTGTTTTTT | CASGDTQGPKLFF
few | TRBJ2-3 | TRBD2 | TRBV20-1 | TGCAGTGCTAGAGATCGGAGGCTAGCGGACACAGATACGCAGTATTTT | CSARDRRLADTDTQYF
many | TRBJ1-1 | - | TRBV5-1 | TGCGCCAGCAGCTTTGGGGAGGCAGGCACTGAAGCTTTCTTT | CASSFGEAGTEAFF
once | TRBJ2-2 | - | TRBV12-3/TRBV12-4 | TGTGCCAGCACCCCTCTCACGGGGGCCACCGGGGAGCTGTTTTTT | CASTPLTGATGELFF
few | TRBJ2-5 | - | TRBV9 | TGTGCCAGCAGCGTAGGCGGACCGTACCAAGAGACCCAGTACTTC | CASSVGGPYQETQYF
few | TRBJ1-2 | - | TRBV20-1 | TGCAGTGCTAGCGCGCAACAGGTGGTTCGAGGCTACACCTTC | CSASAQQVVRGYTF
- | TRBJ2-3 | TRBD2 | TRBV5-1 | TGCGCCAGCAGCGCCCGACTAGCGGCTAGCACAGATACGCAGTATTTT | CASSARLAASTDTQYF
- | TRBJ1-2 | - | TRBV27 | TGTGCCAGCAGTGATGGCAGGCCTCCGAACTATGGCTACACCTTC | CASSDGRPPNYGYTF
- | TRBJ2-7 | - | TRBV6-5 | TGTGCCAGCAGTTCCCCTTATGACGAGCAGTACTTC | CASSSPYDEQYF
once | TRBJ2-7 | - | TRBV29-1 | TGCAGCGTTGAGTTGGCACATCCTAGGGAGCAGTACTTC | CSVELAHPREQYF
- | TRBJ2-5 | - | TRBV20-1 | TGCAGTGCTCGTAAAGGGGGGACCCAAGAGACCCAGTACTTC | CSARKGGTQETQYF
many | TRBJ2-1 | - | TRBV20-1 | TGCAGTGCGGCCCAGGGGAATGAGCAGTTCTTC | CSAAQGNEQFF
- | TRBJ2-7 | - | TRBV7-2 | TGTGCCAGCAGCTTAGTAGCGAACACCCACGAGCAGTACTTC | CASSLVANTHEQYF
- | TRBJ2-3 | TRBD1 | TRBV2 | TGTGCCAGCAGGGCGACAGGGGGCGATACGCAGTATTTT | CASRATGGDTQYF
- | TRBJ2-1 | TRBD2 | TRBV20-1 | TGCAGTGCTAGGCGCACTAGCGCCGCCTACAATGAGCAGTTCTTC | CSARRTSAAYNEQFF
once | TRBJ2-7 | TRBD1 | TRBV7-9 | TGTGCCAGCAGCTTAGACCGGGACAGGGGCTACGAGCAGTACTTC | CASSLDRDRGYEQYF
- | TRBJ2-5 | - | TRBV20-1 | TGCAGTGCCCCCCCGGGGGGCTCACAAGAGACCCAGTACTTC | CSAPPGGSQETQYF
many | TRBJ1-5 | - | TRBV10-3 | TGTGCCATCAGTGAGCGCGGACAGACTGAAAGCAATCAGCCCCAGCATTTT | CAISERGQTESNQPQHF
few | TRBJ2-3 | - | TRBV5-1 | TGCGCCAGCAGCTTGATCGTAGGGGTGCCCACAGATACGCAGTATTTT | CASSLIVGVPTDTQYF
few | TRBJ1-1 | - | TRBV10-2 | TGCGCCAGCAGATTCAGGGGAACTGAAGCTTTCTTT | CASRFRGTEAFF
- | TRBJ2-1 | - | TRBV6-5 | TGTGCCAGCAGTTACTCGTCAGTAAATGAGCAGTTCTTC | CASSYSSVNEQFF
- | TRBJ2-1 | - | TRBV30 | TGTGCCTGGAGTGATTTTCGATCACAGGACTACAATGAGCAGTTCTTC | CAWSDFRSQDYNEQFF
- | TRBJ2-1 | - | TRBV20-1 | TGCAGTGCTAGAGAGGGGGGCTATACCTACAATGAGCAGTTCTTC | CSAREGGYTYNEQFF
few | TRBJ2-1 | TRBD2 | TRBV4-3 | TGCGCCAGCAGCCAAGATCGAAGGCGGGAGGGCTACAATGAGCAGTTCTTC | CASSQDRRREGYNEQFF
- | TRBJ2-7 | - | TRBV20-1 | TGCAGTGCTAGTGTGGGTTCGGTGTTTGGGACCCCCTACGAGCAGTACTTC | CSASVGSVFGTPYEQYF
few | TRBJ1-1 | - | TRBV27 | TGTGCCAGCAGCCAGGGGTTATTGAACACTGAAGCTTTCTTT | CASSQGLLNTEAFF
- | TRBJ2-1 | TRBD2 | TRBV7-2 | TGTGCCAGCAGCTTAGTCGCACTAGCGGGAAGGTATGAGCAGTTCTTC | CASSLVALAGRYEQFF
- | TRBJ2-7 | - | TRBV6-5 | TGTGCCAGCAGTTCGCAGCGGTACTCCTACGAGCAGTACTTC | CASSSQRYSYEQYF
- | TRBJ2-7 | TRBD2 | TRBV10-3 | TGTGCCATCAGTGAGTCGTCTCGCGGGAGCCCCTACGAGCAGTACTTC | CAISESSRGSPYEQYF
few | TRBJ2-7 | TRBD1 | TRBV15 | TGTGCCACCAGCAGAGACAGGGGGCCCTCCTACGAGCAGTACTTC | CATSRDRGPSYEQYF
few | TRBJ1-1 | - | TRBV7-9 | TGTGCCAGCAGCCTGATGATGAACACTGAAGCGTTCTTT | CASSLMMNTEAFF
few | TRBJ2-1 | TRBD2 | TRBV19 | TGTGCCAGTGCCCCGGGGGGGTCGGTTAATGAGCAGTTCTTC | CASAPGGSVNEQFF
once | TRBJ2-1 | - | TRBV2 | TGTGCCAGCAGGTGGACGCAGCCGAATGAGCAGTTCTTC | CASRWTQPNEQFF
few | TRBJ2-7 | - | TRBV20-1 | TGCAGTGCCACCCTAGCCAGGGAAGCCTACGAGCAGTACTTC | CSATLAREAYEQYF
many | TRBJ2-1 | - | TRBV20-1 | TGCAGTGCTAGAAAAGGTGGCTCCTACAATGAGCAGTTCTTC | CSARKGGSYNEQFF
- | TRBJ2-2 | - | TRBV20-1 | TGCAGTGCTAGAGAAAAGGCCGGGGAGCTGTTTTTT | CSAREKAGELFF
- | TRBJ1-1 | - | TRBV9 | TGTGCCAGCAGCGTAGATCCCGGGACCATGCGGGCTGCTGCTTTCTTT | CASSVDPGTMRAAAFF
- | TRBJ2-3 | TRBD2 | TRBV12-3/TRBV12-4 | TGTGCCAGCGCCGCGAGCGGGGGCACAGATACGCAGTATTTT | CASAASGGTDTQYF
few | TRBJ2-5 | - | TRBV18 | TGTGCCAGCTCACCTCTGAGGGGAGAGACCCAGTACTTC | CASSPLRGETQYF
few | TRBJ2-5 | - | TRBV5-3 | TGTGCCAGCAGCTCCCGCACAGGGGCGGGGAAAGAGACCCAGTACTTC | CASSSRTGAGKETQYF
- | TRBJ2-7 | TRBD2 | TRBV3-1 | TGTGCCAGCAGCCAAGATTCTGGACTAGACTACGAGCAGTACTTC | CASSQDSGLDYEQYF
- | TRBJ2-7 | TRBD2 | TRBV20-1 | TGCAGTGCTAGAGACAGCGGGAAAACTACTCGGAGCTACGAGCAGTACTTC | CSARDSGKTTRSYEQYF
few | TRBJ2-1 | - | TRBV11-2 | TGTGCCAGCAGCCGAGGACCGGGACAAGGTAGTGAGCAGTTCTTC | CASSRGPGQGSEQFF
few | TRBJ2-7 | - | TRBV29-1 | TGCAGCGTTGATTCCGAGGACGAGCAGTACTTC | CSVDSEDEQYF
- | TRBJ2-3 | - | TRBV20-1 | TGCAGTGCTAGAGCCCTGGGTGGGGGGGATACGCAGTATTTT | CSARALGGGDTQYF
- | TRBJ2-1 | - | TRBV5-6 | TGTGCCAGCAGCCCCGTACCGGGGGGAGGGGGCAATGAGCAGTTCTTC | CASSPVPGGGGNEQFF
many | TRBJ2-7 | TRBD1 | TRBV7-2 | TGTGCCAGCAGCCGACAGGGGGCCTACGAGCAGTACTTC | CASSRQGAYEQYF
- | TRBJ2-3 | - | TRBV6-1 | TGTGCCAGCAGACCTACGCATTCGACAGATACGCAGTATTTT | CASRPTHSTDTQYF